These 15 T cell receptor beta chains came from one sample sequenced in a study of T cell responses to AZD1222 COVID-19 vaccine. Clones were read by immunoSEQ multiplex PCR, and TCRdb kept only the in-frame ones, dropping some. The repertoire has 70,000 to 75,000 clones, 70% to 90% of them found once; the top ten carry around 1.3%. The material sequenced was peripheral blood, taken 28 days after the second AZD1222 dose. All receptors derive from an adult who received the AZD1222 COVID-19 vaccine.

This rearrangement joins TRBV3-1 (or the pseudogene TRBV3-2) to TRBJ1-5; a possible D gene is TRBD1 (6 bases). V was shortened by 1 base and J by 6 bases, with 10 bases between the two germline ends. CDR3 length: 14 amino acids. Germline V gene sequence: CDR1 LGHDT, CDR2 YNNKEL (reference sequence). CDR3 DNA: TGTGCCAGCAGCCAAGGCAGGGGTGGTCAGCCCCAGCATTTT. Protein: CASSQGRGGQPQHF.

The chain has TRBV11-2 and TRBJ1-2; 9 bases fit TRBD1. This CDR3 is built from 13 residues. With V trimmed by 5 bases and J by 8 bases, 6 bases remained unmatched. CDR1 and CDR2 from the germline V gene are SGHAT and FQNNGV. The CDR3 sequence: CASSPGQGLGYTF. The CDR3 DNA reads TGTGCCAGCAGCCCCGGACAGGGGCTGGGCTACACCTTC.

This clone occurred once. V gene TRBV6-6 combines with J gene TRBJ2-7; TRBD2 might be the D (5 bases). The V and J ends lost 7 bases and 3 bases respectively, with 10 bases between them. This CDR3 comprises 12 residues. Germline lookup yields CDR1 MNHNY and CDR2 SVGAGI (reference sequence). This chain's CDR3 is CASNERFYEQYF. The CDR3 nucleotides read TGTGCCAGCAACGAGCGGTTCTACGAGCAGTACTTC.

The gene calls are TRBV6-5 and TRBJ1-2, with 8 bases lining up with TRBD1. The J segment lost 8 bases and the V segment lost 7 bases, leaving 9 bases of the junction unmatched. Germline V gives CDR1 MNHEY, CDR2 SVGAGI. The CDR3 covers 13 residues. CDR3 protein: CASTPATGVGYTF. The CDR3 DNA sequence: TGTGCCAGCACGCCCGCGACAGGGGTCGGCTACACCTTC.

This clone was seen a single time. The chain employs TRBV5-8 and TRBJ2-3; 9 nucleotides line up with TRBD1. This CDR3 is built from 16 residues. Germline trimming cut 4 bases from V and 1 base from J; bases unmatched to any gene: 7. In germline, CDR1 is SGHTS, CDR2 YDEGEE. The DNA of the CDR3 is TGTGCCAGCAGCCTGGCCGGGACAGGGCGCACAGATACGCAGTATTTT. Translation: CASSLAGTGRTDTQYF. Combining the CDR3 with reference TRBV5-8 and TRBJ2-3 gives the whole variable domain EAGVTQSPTHLIKTRGQQATLRCSPISGHTSVYWYQQALGLGLQFLLWYDEGEERNRGNFPPRFSGRQFPNYSSELNVNALELEDSALYLCASSLAGTGRTDTQYFGPGTRLTVL.

The V gene is TRBV4-1, the J gene TRBJ2-1, with 9 bases that match TRBD2. Germline V gene lookup returns CDR1 MGHRA and CDR2 YSYEKL. This CDR3 contains 14 residues. Trimming took 4 bases from V and 14 from J; bases not matched to a gene: 12. The CDR3 loop reads CASSRTNSGSRKFF. CDR3 DNA sequence: TGCGCCAGCAGCCGAACTAATAGCGGGAGTAGGAAGTTCTTC.

This chain connects TRBV7-3 to TRBJ1-2; 9 bases are shared with TRBD1. V was clipped by 4 bases and J by 3 bases; unmatched bases: 3. Germline assignment: CDR1 SGHTA and CDR2 FQGTGA. The CDR3 has 14 residues. The CDR3 sequence: CASSSGQGDYGYTF. The CDR3 nucleotides read TGTGCCAGCAGCTCGGGACAGGGTGACTATGGCTACACCTTC.

The genes are TRBV9 and TRBJ2-1, with D possibly being TRBD1 (6 bases). Germline V lookup: CDR1 SGDLS, CDR2 YYNGEE. There are 15 residues in the CDR3. V lost 4 bases, J lost 4 bases, and 15 bases lay in between. In DNA, the CDR3 is TGTGCCAGCAGCAAGGGACAAGGGGGATACAATGAGCAGTTCTTC. Residues: CASSKGQGGYNEQFF.

This clone was counted once. This chain links TRBV15 with TRBJ1-3; D unclear. Trimming removed 7 bases from V and 4 bases from J, with 14 bases in between. Germline V gene lookup returns CDR1 LNHNV and CDR2 YYDKDF (reference sequence). The CDR3 spans 14 residues. CDR3: CATTPGVTGNTIYF. In nucleotides, the CDR3 is TGTGCCACCACCCCCGGAGTGACCGGAAACACCATATATTTT.

The chain combines TRBV2 with TRBJ2-3, with TRBD2 identical over 9 bases. With V trimmed by 6 bases and J by 7 bases, 8 bases remained unmatched. The CDR3 runs 14 residues. Germline CDR1 SNHLY, CDR2 FYNNEI. The CDR3 coding sequence is TGTGCCAGCAGAGAGGGACTAGCTGGGTATACGCAGTATTTT. It codes for CASREGLAGYTQYF. The whole variable domain, remainder taken from reference TRBV2 and TRBJ2-3, is EPEVTQTPSHQVTQMGQEVILRCVPISNHLYFYWYRQILGQKVEFLVSFYNNEISEKSEIFDDQFSVERPDGSNFTLKIRSTKLEDSAMYFCASREGLAGYTQYFGPGTRLTVL.

The DNA for the CDR3 is TGTGCCAGCAGTTTATCGTGGCAGGTGAACACTGAAGCTTTCTTT. Its translation is CASSLSWQVNTEAFF. The chain links TRBV27 to TRBJ1-1; no clear D. CDR1 and CDR2 (germline): MNHEY, SMNVEV (reference sequence). Trimming cost V 0 bases and J 0 bases, with 8 bases left between them. The CDR3 extends over 15 amino acids.

The V call is TRBV12-3 or TRBV12-4, the J call TRBJ1-1; D ambiguous. Trimming removed 2 bases at V and 5 bases at J, with 9 bases between. CDR3 length equals 13 residues. The CDR3 nucleotides are TGTGCCAGCAGTTTAAATGGGAGGACTGAAGCTTTCTTT. Translation: CASSLNGRTEAFF.

The V call is TRBV6-5, the J call TRBJ1-2, with D perhaps TRBD1 (6 bases). Between the trimmed V and J ends, which lost 2 bases and 8 bases, there was a span of 15 bases. Germline lookup yields CDR1 MNHEY and CDR2 SVGAGI. The CDR3 runs to 14 residues. The CDR3 nucleotides are TGTGCCAGCAGTTACGAGAGGGGGTCTGGGGGCTACACCTTC. Its translation is CASSYERGSGGYTF.

This clone was found once. This rearrangement joins TRBV24-1 to TRBJ2-2; D is perhaps TRBD1 (6 bases). V dropped 4 bases and J dropped 5 bases, with 10 bases sitting between them. CDR3 size: 14 residues. Germline V gene data show CDR1 as KGHDR and CDR2 as SFDVKD. The CDR3 loop is CATSEGASTGELFF. The DNA for the CDR3 is TGTGCCACCAGTGAGGGGGCAAGTACCGGGGAGCTGTTTTTT.

This rearrangement joins TRBV6-1 to TRBJ1-4; perhaps TRBD1 as D (5 bases). The length of the CDR3 is 15 residues. V lost 0 bases and J lost 0, with 5 bases in between. Per the germline V gene, CDR1 is MNHNS and CDR2 is SASEGT. The CDR3 protein is CASSEAGATNEKLFF. The DNA of the CDR3 is TGTGCCAGCAGTGAAGCGGGGGCAACTAATGAAAAACTGTTTTTT.